This TCR beta chain was identified in a study of shared clonotypes between healthy human individuals (dated by TCRdb to the early 2020s). About the full investigation: The cohort comprised a couple of women and a few men aged 18 to 49 years. Per donor, three plates each were used for CD4 naive and CD4 memory, two for CD8 naive, and one for CD8 memory. The study deeply sequenced blood TCR repertoires of five healthy adults to estimate repertoire size and the extent of clonotype sharing between individuals. Different laboratories and diverse techniques were used to prepare libraries and sequence TCR repertoires, to increase sequencing depth and limit assay-specific biases. Per donor, leukapheresis produced somewhere between about 0.94 and 10 billion PBMCs.

With regard to this clone: The antigen it binds to is not known. Base-call qualities are not available, and no considerably larger clone is one nucleotide away.

The research as a whole found: Because the study included only a small number of donors, the genetic and exposure-history diversity represented was limited. Higher generation probabilities were observed for clonotypes shared by all four sorted-subset donors than for non-shared clonotypes. Naive subsets generally had larger estimated clonotype richness than memory subsets did. Only blood was sampled, and tissue TCR repertoires likely differ from those in blood. When a handful of donors were compared, the shared fraction of clonotypes was about 5.4% for naive CD4, more than 3% for naive CD8, about 2.4% for memory CD4, and around 0.37% for memory CD8. Pairwise subsampling indicated that sequencing depth was expected to affect the degree of clonotype sharing among donors. Rarefaction of sorted-subset datasets indicated incomplete sequencing despite the large sequencing depth.

CD8 naive samples were CD45RO-negative cells positively selected for CCR7, giving a CD45RA+CCR7+ population that excluded TemRA cells. Donors were healthy HIV-negative adults with no recently reported acute infections or vaccinations. Every donor was a Caucasian adult living in Nashville, Tennessee, USA. After blood collection by leukapheresis, PBMCs were isolated using Ficoll-Histopaque density gradient centrifugation and then cryopreserved in the vapor phase of liquid nitrogen. Analytical flow cytometry was used to check the purity and quantity of each magnetically sorted T cell population. From each sorted fraction, genomic DNA was isolated and quantified by UV absorbance on a Nanodrop 2000c. TCR CDR3 regions were amplified from genomic DNA by multiplex PCR using the deep immunoSEQ assay. Genomic DNA extracted from each cell subset was distributed evenly over all wells of several immunoSEQ 96-well plates, and each plate served as one replicate. For sorted subsets, around 200 ng genomic DNA, equal to 30,000 to 35,000 T cell genomes, was loaded into each replicate PCR. Purified libraries were measured with a Qubit 3.0 fluorometer, size-checked on a Bioanalyzer 2100, and measured again with the KAPA Library Quantification kit. Every immunoSEQ 96-well plate was sequenced on a separate single-read 150-cycle Illumina NextSeq 550 flow cell. The paper's processing steps were these. Because the immunoSEQ output held only junctional sequences and lacked quality scores, the filtering could not match the filtering applied to full-length reads. Sequences were annotated with PyIR, a Python wrapper for IgBLAST v1.9, and V/J genes and CDR3 were assigned using IMGT germline references. Reads with weak V/J assignments (E-value above 1e-6), missing CDR3, stop codons, out-of-frame junctions, or ambiguous translated residues were removed. V3J clonotypes were defined as sequences sharing the same inferred V gene, J gene, and CDR3 amino acid sequence. Percentage overlap between repertoires was computed as shared unique clonotypes divided by the size of the smaller repertoire. Repertoire richness was assessed with RTK rarefaction, the Chao1 estimator, and Recon v2.1 estimates of unobserved clonotypes. Generation probabilities for all TCRbeta clonotypes obtained by the gDNA method from a handful of donors were computed using OLGA. TCRdb took this table from immuneACCESS and kept in-frame rearrangements with V and J called. Such tables lack part of the clones; where checked against another copy, unresolved V genes explain under half of the gap, and the rest is unexplained. Clonal size and the V and J genes are those of that table, whereas D and trimming came from the DNA. This sample is represented by under 2,000,000 clones; approximately 94% of them were singletons. More than 0.95% of the sample is held by the ten biggest clonotypes.

The V and J ends are trimmed by 0 bases and 6 bases, leaving 9 bases between them. Counted from cysteine to phenylalanine, this CDR3 has 13 amino acids. Just CDR3 DNA is preserved here, 39 bases in frame from base 1. CDR1 and CDR2 were assigned from the germline V gene as SGHDT and YYEEEE. Sequencing input: naive CD8+ T cells sorted from blood. The cell subset or site tag for this specimen amounts to: CD45RA+CCR7+. The receptor was derived from a man aged 18 to 29 in good health. The chain joins TRBV5-6 to TRBJ1-1, with no confidently assigned D gene. CDR3 protein: CASSLAGGAEAFF. The DNA sequence is given as TGTGCCAGCAGCTTGGCCGGTGGGGCTGAAGCTTTCTTT.